A selection of T cell receptor beta chains follows, all from one sample in a study of T cells in Graves' hyperthyroidism and ophthalmopathy. TCRdb redid the calling of the multiplex PCR reads with MiXCR, one entry per CDR3 protein. This table has about 610,000 distinct CDR3 sequences, just over 45% appearing once. The sample consisted of peripheral blood or thyroid tissue (not recorded which). Receptors were obtained from a woman between 18 and 29 years old with Graves' hyperthyroidism. The CDR3 runs from the conserved cysteine through the conserved F or W. The D gene is left open where the match is weak. For some rows the clone size is stated as once, few or many, or as a class when expanded; others skip it.

NA	TRBJ2-2	TRBV20-1	many	CSASGSSRYGELFF	TGCAGTGCCTCAGGTTCTAGTCGTTACGGGGAGCTGTTTTTT
TRBD1	TRBJ2-5	TRBV25-1	NA	CASSRDRVGIETQYF	TGTGCCAGCAGTAGGGACAGGGTCGGGATAGAGACCCAGTACTTC
NA	TRBJ2-7	TRBV3-1	once	CANSQALDHEQYF	TGTGCCAACAGCCAGGCTCTCGATCACGAGCAGTACTTC
TRBD1	TRBJ2-7	TRBV18	many	CASSPRTGGHEQYF	TGTGCCAGCTCACCAAGGACAGGCGGCCACGAGCAGTACTTC
NA	TRBJ2-3	TRBV10-3	many	CAISESGEPTDTQYF	TGTGCCATCAGTGAGTCTGGGGAGCCCACAGATACGCAGTATTTT
TRBD1	TRBJ1-6	TRBV10-3	many	CAISESPTGNGSPLHF	TGTGCCATCAGTGAGTCCCCGACAGGGAACGGGTCACCCCTCCACTTT
TRBD2	TRBJ2-6	TRBV7-3	NA	CASRPQAGSGANVLTF	TGTGCCAGCAGACCTCAAGCGGGATCCGGGGCCAACGTCCTGACTTTC
TRBD2	TRBJ2-5	TRBV15	NA	CATSSAPTTSGGGETQYF	TGTGCCACCAGCAGCGCCCCGACCACTAGCGGGGGTGGTGAGACCCAGTACTTC
NA	TRBJ1-1	TRBV29-1	many	CSVLNRGGEAFF	TGCAGCGTCCTTAACAGAGGGGGTGAAGCTTTCTTT
TRBD1	TRBJ1-3	TRBV18	few	CASSDRAGTIYF	TGTGCCAGCTCGGACAGGGCTGGTACCATATATTTT
NA	TRBJ2-7	TRBV10-1	few	CVLSVGRGGYKLPSYEQYF	TGCGTACTCTCGGTCGGGAGAGGGGGCTATAAACTCCCTTCCTACGAGCAGTACTTC
TRBD2	TRBJ2-7	TRBV20-1	many	CSARVREGSYEQYF	TGCAGTGCTAGAGTTAGGGAGGGCTCCTACGAGCAGTACTTC
NA	TRBJ2-7	TRBV2	NA	CASIPGPGAYEQYF	TGTGCCAGCATCCCGGGACCAGGGGCTTACGAGCAGTACTTC
NA	TRBJ1-5	TRBV20-1	NA	CSARLGGQPQHF	TGCAGTGCTAGGTTGGGGGGGCAGCCCCAGCATTTT
TRBD1	TRBJ2-5	TRBV10-3	NA	CAISEGQGWNQYF	TGTGCCATCAGTGAGGGACAGGGGTGGAATCAGTACTTC
NA	TRBJ1-2	TRBV4-1	many	CASSQEGQDSGYGYTF	TGCGCCAGCAGCCAAGAGGGGCAGGACTCGGGCTATGGCTACACCTTC
NA	TRBJ2-5	TRBV10-3	many	CAISESQGQETQYF	TGTGCCATCAGTGAGTCCCAGGGGCAAGAGACCCAGTACTTC
TRBD1	TRBJ2-5	TRBV9	many	CASSVEGGRAETQYF	TGTGCCAGCAGCGTAGAAGGGGGCCGGGCGGAGACCCAGTACTTC
TRBD2	TRBJ2-7	TRBV4-1	many	CASSQEGREYEQYF	TGCGCCAGCAGCCAAGAAGGGCGGGAGTACGAGCAGTACTTC
NA	TRBJ2-5	TRBV6-5	few	CASSWGIRGETQYF	TGTGCCAGCAGTTGGGGGATTCGAGGGGAGACCCAGTACTTC
NA	TRBJ2-5	TRBV20-1	NA	CSARDGWTAQETQYF	TGCAGTGCTAGAGATGGATGGACAGCCCAAGAGACCCAGTACTTC
NA	TRBJ2-5	TRBV11-3	many	CASSGVEKDYQETQYF	TGTGCCAGCAGCGGGGTGGAGAAAGACTACCAAGAGACCCAGTACTTC